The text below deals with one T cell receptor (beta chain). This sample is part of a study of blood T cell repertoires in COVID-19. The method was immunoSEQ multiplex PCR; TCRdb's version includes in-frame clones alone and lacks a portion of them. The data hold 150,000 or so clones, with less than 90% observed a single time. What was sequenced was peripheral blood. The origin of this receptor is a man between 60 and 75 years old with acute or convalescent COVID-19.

CDR3 in DNA: TGTGCCAGCAGCCCCCCTAGCGGGAGGGCGGAGACCCAGTACTTC. It translates to CASSPPSGRAETQYF. This chain connects TRBV11-3 to TRBJ2-5; 12 bases agree with TRBD2. The CDR3 has 15 amino acids. The V segment lost 5 bases and the J segment 5 bases; nucleotides outside the gene matches: 6. Germline CDR1 reads SGHNT; CDR2 reads YENEEA.